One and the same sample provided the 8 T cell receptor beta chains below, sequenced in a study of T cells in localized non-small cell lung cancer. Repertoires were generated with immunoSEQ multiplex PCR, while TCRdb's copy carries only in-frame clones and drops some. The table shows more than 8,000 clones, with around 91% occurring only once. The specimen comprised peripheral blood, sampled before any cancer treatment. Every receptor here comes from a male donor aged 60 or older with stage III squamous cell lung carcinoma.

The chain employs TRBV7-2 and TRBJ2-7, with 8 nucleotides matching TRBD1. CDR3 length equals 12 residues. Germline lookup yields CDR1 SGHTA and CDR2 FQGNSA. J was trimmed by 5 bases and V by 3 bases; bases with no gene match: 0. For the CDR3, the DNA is TGTGCCAGCAGCTTGACAGGGGACGAGCAGTACTTC. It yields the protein CASSLTGDEQYF.

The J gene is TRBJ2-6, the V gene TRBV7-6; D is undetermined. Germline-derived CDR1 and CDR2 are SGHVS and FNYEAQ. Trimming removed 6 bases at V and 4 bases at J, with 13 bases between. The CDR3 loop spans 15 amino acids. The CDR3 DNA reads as TGTGCCAGCAGTTTTGACCTGCCGGGGGCCAACGTCCTGACTTTC. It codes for CASSFDLPGANVLTF.

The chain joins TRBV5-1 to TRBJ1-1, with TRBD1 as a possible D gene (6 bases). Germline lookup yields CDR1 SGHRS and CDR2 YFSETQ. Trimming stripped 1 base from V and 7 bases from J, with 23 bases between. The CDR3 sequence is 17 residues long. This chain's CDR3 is CASSLWGPTRAVLEAFF. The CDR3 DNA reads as TGCGCCAGCAGCTTGTGGGGGCCTACCAGGGCGGTCCTTGAAGCTTTCTTT.

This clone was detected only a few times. The CDR3 bases are TGTGCCAGCAGTGAATCCACTAGCTCCTACAATGAGCAGTTCTTC. It translates to CASSESTSSYNEQFF. The rearrangement joins TRBV25-1 to TRBJ2-1; tentative D call: TRBD2 (5 bases). This CDR3 has 15 residues. Trimming removed 1 base at V and 0 bases at J, with 7 bases between. CDR1 is MGHDK, CDR2 SYGVNS, per germline.

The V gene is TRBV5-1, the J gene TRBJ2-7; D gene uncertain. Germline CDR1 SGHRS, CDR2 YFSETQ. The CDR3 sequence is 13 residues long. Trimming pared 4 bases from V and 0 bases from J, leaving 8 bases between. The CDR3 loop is CASSITASYEQYF. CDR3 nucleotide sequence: TGCGCCAGCAGCATAACAGCCTCCTACGAGCAGTACTTC. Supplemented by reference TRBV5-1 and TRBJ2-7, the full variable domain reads KAGVTQTPRYLIKTRGQQVTLSCSPISGHRSVSWYQQTPGQGLQFLFEYFSETQRNKGNFPGRFSGRQFSNSRSEMNVSTLELGDSALYLCASSITASYEQYFGPGTRLTVT.

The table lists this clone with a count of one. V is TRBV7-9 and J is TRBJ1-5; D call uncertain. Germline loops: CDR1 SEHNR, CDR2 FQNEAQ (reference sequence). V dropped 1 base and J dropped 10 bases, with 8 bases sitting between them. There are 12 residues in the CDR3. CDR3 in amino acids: CASSLVGGPQHF. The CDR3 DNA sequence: TGTGCCAGCAGCTTAGTTGGCGGACCCCAGCATTTT.

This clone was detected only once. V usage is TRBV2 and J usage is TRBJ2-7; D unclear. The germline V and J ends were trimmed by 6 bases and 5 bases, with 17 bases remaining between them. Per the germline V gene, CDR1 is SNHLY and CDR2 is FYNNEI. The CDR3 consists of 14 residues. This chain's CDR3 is CASRFDPRQHEQYF. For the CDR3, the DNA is TGTGCCAGCAGGTTTGATCCCAGGCAACACGAGCAGTACTTC.

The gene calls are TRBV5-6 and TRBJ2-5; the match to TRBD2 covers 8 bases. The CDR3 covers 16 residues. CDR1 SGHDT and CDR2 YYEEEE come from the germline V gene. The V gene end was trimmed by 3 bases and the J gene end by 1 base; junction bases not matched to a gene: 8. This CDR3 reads CASSSKRTSTQETQYF. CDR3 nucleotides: TGTGCCAGCAGCTCAAAAAGGACTAGCACCCAAGAGACCCAGTACTTC.